Below are 21 T cell receptor beta chains sequenced from a single sample in a study of CD8 T cells in Susac syndrome (dated by TCRdb to about 2019). The library came from the immunoSEQ multiplex PCR assay. RNA was extracted using the RNeasy kit, and about 0.45 to 1 microgram was reverse transcribed with random hexamers. Clones were called with MiXCR by TCRdb after fastp trimmed the public reads at Q25, and only in-frame beta chains were retained. When rows share a CDR3 protein, they turn into one entry using the most common DNA and genes. The sample table contains about 120,000 distinct CDR3 sequences; only one count was recorded for about 95% of them. The leading ten clones occupy roughly 0.098% of the sample. The sequencing input was CD4+ T cells from PBMCs. The source is a human donor in good health.

Here the CDR3 reads CASSSETSASKAFF. CDR3 coding DNA: TGTGCCAGCAGCTCTGAAACCAGTGCTAGTAAAGCTTTCTTT. This rearrangement joins TRBV7-3 to TRBJ1-1; D call uncertain. From germline, CDR1 is SGHTA and CDR2 FQGTGA. V was clipped by 4 bases and J by 9 bases, with 18 bases between them. This CDR3 contains 14 residues.

This chain connects TRBV28 to TRBJ2-5, with 9 bases matching TRBD1. Losses at the gene ends were 5 bases for V and 1 base for J; bases not matched to a gene: 5. The CDR3 sequence is 15 residues long. Per germline, CDR1 MDHEN and CDR2 SYDVKM. The CDR3 nucleotides are TGTGCCAGCAGTCCCTGGGGACAGGGCCAAGAGACCCAGTACTTC. Translation gives CASSPWGQGQETQYF.

V is TRBV27 and J is TRBJ1-4; D possibly corresponds to TRBD1 (5 bases). V shed 8 bases and J shed 12 bases, with 13 bases lying between them. CDR3 length equals 11 residues. Germline loops: CDR1 MNHEY, CDR2 SMNVEV (reference sequence). Here the CDR3 reads CASGTGKELFF. The CDR3 DNA reads TGTGCCAGCGGGACCGGGAAAGAACTGTTTTTT.

The chain is built from TRBV5-1 and TRBJ2-7; D gene ambiguous. The CDR3 totals 16 residues. Germline CDR1 SGHRS, CDR2 YFSETQ. V lost 0 bases and J 0 bases, leaving 13 bases between the germline ends. CDR3 sequence: CASSLGSLLNSYEQYF. The CDR3 DNA sequence: TGCGCCAGCAGCTTGGGTTCCTTGCTAAACTCCTACGAGCAGTACTTC.

This chain links TRBV28 with TRBJ1-2; D is unresolved. The germline V gene has CDR1 MDHEN and CDR2 SYDVKM. The CDR3 is 12 amino acids. V gave up 7 bases and J gave up 5 bases, with 11 bases separating them. The CDR3 DNA reads TGTGCCAGCACCCTACCGGGTTATGGCTACACCTTC. This encodes CASTLPGYGYTF.

The genes are TRBV18 and TRBJ2-4, with D unclear. Trimming left V 1 base short and J 0 bases short, with 13 bases between. CDR3 size: 17 residues. The germline V gene encodes CDR1 KGHSH and CDR2 LQKENI. The CDR3 protein is CASSPLDSPQAKNIQYF. The CDR3 DNA follows: TGTGCCAGCTCACCACTCGATTCGCCCCAAGCCAAAAACATTCAGTACTTC. The full variable domain, its missing parts supplied by reference TRBV18 and TRBJ2-4, is NAGVMQNPRHLVRRRGQEARLRCSPMKGHSHVYWYRQLPEEGLKFMVYLQKENIIDESGMPKERFSAEFPKEGPSILRIQQVVRGDSAAYFCASSPLDSPQAKNIQYFGAGTRLSVL.

This chain links TRBV28 with TRBJ1-2, with D perhaps matching TRBD1 (6 bases). The CDR3 totals 12 residues. V was pared by 6 bases and J by 8 bases, with 13 bases between. Germline values: CDR1 MDHEN, CDR2 SYDVKM. CDR3: CASRGTGLGYTF. Written as DNA, the CDR3 is TGTGCCAGCAGGGGCACAGGGCTGGGCTACACCTTC.

The chain carries TRBV6-2 or TRBV6-3 and TRBJ2-7; D remains ambiguous. CDR1 is MNHEY, CDR2 SVGEGT, per germline. The CDR3 consists of 16 residues. V lost 4 bases to trimming and J lost 0 bases, with 16 bases between them. CDR3 nucleotides: TGTGCCAGCAGTTCTACCGATTGGGGAAGCTCCTACGAGCAGTACTTC. It codes for CASSSTDWGSSYEQYF.

Only a few counts were recorded for this clonotype. This chain joins TRBV29-1 and TRBJ2-7, with 14 bases fitting TRBD2. V trimming: 5 bases; J trimming: 5 bases; junction bases outside the gene matches: 8. The CDR3 loop spans 15 amino acids. Germline lookup yields CDR1 SQVTM and CDR2 ANQGSEA. CDR3 DNA sequence: TGCAGCGTTATGGGACTAGCGGGAGCCGGGAACGAGCAGTACTTC. It yields the protein CSVMGLAGAGNEQYF.

The genes are TRBV6-4 and TRBJ1-2; TRBD1 aligns across 7 bases. J gave up 8 bases and V 0 bases, and 6 bases lay outside the gene matches. Germline values: CDR1 MRHNA, CDR2 SNTAGT. The CDR3 has 14 amino acids. This CDR3 is CASSDSPGGLGYTF. DNA for the CDR3: TGTGCCAGCAGTGACTCACCAGGGGGTCTCGGCTACACCTTC.

The chain couples TRBV5-1 to TRBJ1-6, with unresolved D. The CDR3 is 18 amino acids. Per germline, CDR1 SGHRS and CDR2 YFSETQ. V was cut by 0 bases and J by 0 bases, with 13 bases left in between. In DNA, the CDR3 is TGCGCCAGCAGCTTGGAAAGGCGTGGGAGCTCCTATAATTCACCCCTCCACTTT. Translation gives CASSLERRGSSYNSPLHF.

The CDR3 nucleotides read TGTGCCAGCAGCTTGGGCAGGGTCAAAGGCTACACCTTC. This codes for CASSLGRVKGYTF. The chain joins TRBV5-6 to TRBJ1-2, with D possibly TRBD1 on 5 matching bases. The CDR3 extends over 13 amino acids. Germline CDR1 SGHDT, CDR2 YYEEEE. The V end lost 0 bases, the J end lost 8 bases, and 11 bases lay between the germline ends.

The chain joins TRBV2 to TRBJ2-1; 10 bases are shared with TRBD1. The CDR3 extends over 15 amino acids. Trimming removed 5 bases from V and 7 bases from J; junction bases left unmatched: 8. Germline V lookup: CDR1 SNHLY, CDR2 FYNNEI. The CDR3 region is CASSSQGQGQNEQFF. The CDR3 bases are TGTGCCAGCAGTTCGCAGGGACAGGGGCAGAATGAGCAGTTCTTC.

The chain recombines TRBV14 with TRBJ2-6, with a weak D call TRBD2 (5 bases). V was clipped by 1 base and J by 0 bases, with 7 bases between them. The V gene's germline CDR1 is SGHDN and CDR2 FVKESK. CDR3 size: 16 residues. The CDR3 region is CASSQAGYSGANVLTF. The DNA of the CDR3 is TGTGCCAGCAGCCAAGCGGGGTACTCTGGGGCCAACGTCCTGACTTTC.

The V call is TRBV20-1, the J call TRBJ2-2; D possibly corresponds to TRBD1 (5 bases). Trimming took 1 base from V and 1 from J, leaving 10 bases between them. This CDR3 contains 15 residues. Germline assignment: CDR1 DFQATT and CDR2 SNEGSKA (reference sequence). CDR3 coding DNA: TGCAGTGCTAGAGTGGGGCAGCAGAACACCGGGGAGCTGTTTTTT. Translated, it gives CSARVGQQNTGELFF.

The chain links TRBV16 to TRBJ1-1; perhaps TRBD1 as D (6 bases). From germline, CDR1 is KGHSY and CDR2 FQNENV. Between the trimmed V and J ends, which lost 0 bases and 3 bases, there was a span of 11 bases. The CDR3 is 15 amino acids. The CDR3: CASSQSASGDTEAFF. CDR3 nucleotide sequence: TGTGCCAGCAGCCAATCAGCGTCAGGGGACACTGAAGCTTTCTTT.

This chain uses TRBV3-1 with TRBJ2-7; tentatively, D is TRBD2 (6 bases). Germline V gene data show CDR1 as LGHDT and CDR2 as YNNKEL (reference sequence). Trimming stripped 3 bases from V and 6 bases from J, with 6 bases between. The CDR3 spans 11 residues. The CDR3 DNA reads as TGTGCCAGCAGCCAGGGAGGCGAGCAGTACTTC. Its protein product is CASSQGGEQYF.

This chain links TRBV7-2 with TRBJ2-7, with 12 bases fitting TRBD2. The germline V gene has CDR1 SGHTA and CDR2 FQGNSA. The CDR3 has 16 amino acids. J was trimmed by 6 bases and V by 1 base; bases with no gene match: 7. This CDR3 is CASSLGAASGRGEQYF. The CDR3 bases are TGTGCCAGCAGCTTAGGAGCGGCTAGCGGGAGGGGCGAGCAGTACTTC. Supplemented by reference TRBV7-2 and TRBJ2-7, the full variable domain reads GAGVSQSPSNKVTEKGKDVELRCDPISGHTALYWYRQSLGQGLEFLIYFQGNSAPDKSGLPSDRFSAERTGGSVSTLTIQRTQQEDSAVYLCASSLGAASGRGEQYFGPGTRLTVT.

The chain carries TRBV18 and TRBJ2-2, with TRBD1 as a possible D gene (5 bases). The V gene's germline CDR1 is KGHSH and CDR2 LQKENI. The V and J ends lost 2 bases and 3 bases respectively, with 7 bases between them. This CDR3 contains 14 residues. The CDR3 DNA follows: TGTGCCAGCTCACCATCACAGGACACCGGGGAGCTGTTTTTT. As protein: CASSPSQDTGELFF. Complete variable domain (other parts from reference TRBV18 and TRBJ2-2): NAGVMQNPRHLVRRRGQEARLRCSPMKGHSHVYWYRQLPEEGLKFMVYLQKENIIDESGMPKERFSAEFPKEGPSILRIQQVVRGDSAAYFCASSPSQDTGELFFGEGSRLTVL.

This clonotype was recorded once. This sequence joins TRBV3-1 and TRBJ1-2; D is uncertain. The germline V and J ends were trimmed by 0 bases and 8 bases, with 10 bases remaining between them. The CDR3 is 13 residues long. CDR1 LGHDT and CDR2 YNNKEL come from the germline V gene (reference sequence). CDR3 coding DNA: TGTGCCAGCAGCCAAGAGTCATCAAGGGGCTACACCTTC. This translates into CASSQESSRGYTF.

This sequence joins TRBV7-3 and TRBJ2-5; D is uncertain. With 1 base removed from V and 5 bases from J, the gap between germline ends came to 14 bases. This CDR3 has 15 residues. Germline-derived CDR1 and CDR2 are SGHTA and FQGTGA. The CDR3 here is CASSLMPGRLETQYF. The CDR3 DNA is TGTGCCAGCAGCTTAATGCCGGGTCGTCTGGAGACCCAGTACTTC.